The rows below give T cell receptor beta chains drawn from one sample of a study of blood T cell repertoires in COVID-19. Clones were read by immunoSEQ multiplex PCR, and TCRdb kept only the in-frame ones, dropping some. The sample yields more than 150,000 clones, around 90% seen once. What was sequenced was peripheral blood. Source of these receptors: a man aged 45-65 years with acute or convalescent COVID-19. The CDR3 runs from the conserved cysteine through the conserved F or W. Fields, in order: J gene, clone size, D gene, V gene, CDR3 length, CDR3 protein, CDR3 DNA. A D gene is named only where the DNA matches it firmly. The size field is filled for only some rows; it gives once, few, many or a size class.

J: TRBJ1-5
size: -
D: -
V: TRBV15
length: 14
CDR3: CATSRDRGNQPQHF
DNA: TGTGCCACCAGCAGAGATAGGGGGAATCAGCCCCAGCATTTT

J: TRBJ2-1
size: -
D: -
V: TRBV7-9
length: 15
CDR3: CASAGGGPSYNEQFF
DNA: TGTGCCAGTGCTGGGGGGGGCCCCTCCTACAATGAGCAGTTCTTC

J: TRBJ2-3
size: -
D: -
V: TRBV7-2
length: 17
CDR3: CASSPPSWSANTDTQYF
DNA: TGTGCCAGCAGCCCCCCGTCTTGGAGCGCCAACACTGATACGCAGTATTTT

J: TRBJ2-5
size: -
D: TRBD1
V: TRBV7-6
length: 15
CDR3: CASSSYGQGIETQYF
DNA: TGTGCCAGCAGTTCGTATGGACAGGGGATCGAGACCCAGTACTTC

J: TRBJ2-2
size: medium-sized
D: TRBD1
V: TRBV6-6
length: 14
CDR3: CASSFTGGTGELFF
DNA: TGTGCCAGCAGTTTTACAGGGGGTACCGGGGAGCTGTTTTTT

J: TRBJ2-6
size: few
D: -
V: TRBV7-3
length: 15
CDR3: CASSLTNSGANVLTF
DNA: TGTGCCAGCAGCTTAACCAACTCTGGGGCCAACGTCCTGACTTTC

J: TRBJ2-5
size: -
D: -
V: TRBV30
length: 14
CDR3: CAWSVNGGEETQYF
DNA: TGTGCCTGGAGTGTTAACGGCGGCGAAGAGACCCAGTACTTC

J: TRBJ2-2
size: few
D: TRBD2
V: TRBV30
length: 17
CDR3: CAWVRRASGTNTGELFF
DNA: TGTGCCTGGGTCCGAAGGGCCAGCGGGACTAACACCGGGGAGCTGTTTTTT

J: TRBJ1-1
size: few
D: -
V: TRBV7-2
length: 13
CDR3: CASSSGGGTEAFF
DNA: TGTGCCAGCAGCTCTGGGGGCGGCACTGAAGCTTTCTTT

J: TRBJ2-3
size: -
D: -
V: TRBV4-1
length: 18
CDR3: CASSQDPVSRGRKDTQYF
DNA: TGCGCCAGCAGCCAAGATCCCGTAAGCAGGGGTAGGAAAGATACGCAGTATTTT

J: TRBJ1-1
size: -
D: -
V: TRBV5-1
length: 13
CDR3: CASSLGGIPEAFF
DNA: TGCGCCAGCAGCTTGGGAGGGATACCTGAAGCTTTCTTT

J: TRBJ1-1
size: -
D: -
V: TRBV6-5
length: 13
CDR3: CASSYRRNTEAFF
DNA: TGTGCCAGCAGTTACAGGAGAAACACTGAAGCTTTCTTT

J: TRBJ1-4
size: -
D: TRBD1
V: TRBV11-2
length: 14
CDR3: CASSWGDRDEKLFF
DNA: TGTGCCAGCAGCTGGGGGGACAGGGATGAAAAACTGTTTTTT

J: TRBJ1-6
size: -
D: -
V: TRBV5-1
length: 14
CDR3: CASSLWRGDSPLHF
DNA: TGCGCCAGCAGCTTGTGGCGGGGAGACTCACCCCTCCACTTT

J: TRBJ2-5
size: -
D: -
V: TRBV28
length: 13
CDR3: CASSAGGQETQYF
DNA: TGTGCCAGCAGTGCCGGGGGCCAAGAGACCCAGTACTTC

J: TRBJ2-1
size: -
D: -
V: TRBV6-4
length: 13
CDR3: CASSDSLEGEQFF
DNA: TGTGCCAGCAGTGACTCCCTAGAAGGTGAGCAGTTCTTC

J: TRBJ2-3
size: -
D: -
V: TRBV2
length: 13
CDR3: CASKERYTDTQYF
DNA: TGTGCCAGCAAGGAGCGCTACACAGATACGCAGTATTTT

J: TRBJ2-1
size: -
D: TRBD2
V: TRBV7-6
length: 16
CDR3: CASSEVAGVDYNEQFF
DNA: TGTGCCAGCTCCGAGGTTGCGGGAGTGGATTACAATGAGCAGTTCTTC

J: TRBJ2-3
size: -
D: TRBD2
V: TRBV18
length: 16
CDR3: CASSPQLAPSTDTQYF
DNA: TGTGCCAGCTCACCGCAACTAGCGCCCAGCACAGATACGCAGTATTTT

J: TRBJ2-3
size: -
D: -
V: TRBV29-1
length: 13
CDR3: CSVSLSGTDTQYF
DNA: TGCAGCGTCTCCTTGTCCGGCACAGATACGCAGTATTTT

J: TRBJ2-2
size: few
D: TRBD1
V: TRBV7-9
length: 13
CDR3: CVTQGVNTGELFF
DNA: TGTGTCACACAGGGGGTGAACACCGGGGAGCTGTTTTTT

J: TRBJ1-6
size: -
D: -
V: TRBV9
length: 15
CDR3: CASSPTPVDNSPLHF
DNA: TGTGCCAGCAGCCCTACCCCGGTCGATAATTCACCCCTCCACTTT

J: TRBJ1-2
size: once
D: -
V: TRBV11-2
length: 17
CDR3: CASSLGGQGMGGYGYTF
DNA: TGTGCCAGCAGCTTAGGGGGGCAGGGGATGGGCGGCTATGGCTACACCTTC

J: TRBJ2-6
size: -
D: -
V: TRBV28
length: 16
CDR3: CASSLSGPSGANVLTF
DNA: TGTGCCAGCAGTTTGTCAGGTCCCTCTGGGGCCAACGTCCTGACTTTC

J: TRBJ1-5
size: -
D: TRBD1
V: TRBV4-2
length: 15
CDR3: CASSQQTGAGQPQHF
DNA: TGTGCCAGCAGCCAACAGACAGGGGCCGGGCAGCCCCAGCATTTT

J: TRBJ2-7
size: -
D: TRBD1
V: TRBV3-1/TRBV3-2
length: 14
CDR3: CASSLGQVTYEQYF
DNA: TGTGCCAGCAGCCTGGGACAGGTCACCTACGAGCAGTACTTC

J: TRBJ2-4
size: -
D: TRBD1
V: TRBV4-2
length: 18
CDR3: CASSQEGDSQLAKNIQYF
DNA: TGTGCCAGCAGCCAAGAGGGGGACAGCCAACTAGCCAAAAACATTCAGTACTTC

J: TRBJ2-7
size: -
D: TRBD2
V: TRBV28
length: 14
CDR3: CASSPPVAGYEQYF
DNA: TGTGCCAGCAGCCCCCCCGTAGCGGGATACGAGCAGTACTTC

J: TRBJ1-3
size: few
D: TRBD1
V: TRBV6-1
length: 14
CDR3: CASSETGGGNTIYF
DNA: TGTGCCAGCAGTGAGACAGGGGGAGGAAACACCATATATTTT

J: TRBJ1-2
size: few
D: -
V: TRBV3-1/TRBV3-2
length: 18
CDR3: CASSQLVPGLQANYGYTF
DNA: TGTGCCAGCAGCCAATTGGTCCCGGGACTTCAAGCTAACTATGGCTACACCTTC

J: TRBJ1-1
size: once
D: -
V: TRBV30
length: 13
CDR3: CAWVGGVGAEAFF
DNA: TGTGCCTGGGTGGGAGGGGTTGGCGCTGAAGCTTTCTTT

J: TRBJ1-5
size: once
D: -
V: TRBV24-1
length: 13
CDR3: CATSRALNQPQHF
DNA: TGTGCCACCAGCAGGGCCCTCAATCAGCCCCAGCATTTT

J: TRBJ2-1
size: -
D: TRBD2
V: TRBV6-2/TRBV6-3
length: 17
CDR3: CASSYGLAGGPRGEQFF
DNA: TGTGCCAGCAGTTACGGCCTAGCGGGAGGGCCGCGGGGTGAGCAGTTCTTC

J: TRBJ2-5
size: -
D: TRBD2
V: TRBV18
length: 15
CDR3: CASSKREGLFETQYF
DNA: TGTGCCAGCTCAAAGAGGGAGGGGCTCTTCGAGACCCAGTACTTC

J: TRBJ2-2
size: -
D: TRBD2
V: TRBV4-1
length: 17
CDR3: CASSQSWVAGVVGELFF
DNA: TGCGCCAGCAGCCAGAGTTGGGTAGCGGGAGTAGTCGGGGAGCTGTTTTTT

J: TRBJ1-2
size: once
D: TRBD1
V: TRBV4-3
length: 15
CDR3: CASSQEIGTVYGYTF
DNA: TGCGCCAGCAGCCAAGAGATCGGGACAGTCTATGGCTACACCTTC

J: TRBJ2-1
size: -
D: TRBD2
V: TRBV5-5
length: 13
CDR3: CASSLGLAGLQFF
DNA: TGTGCCAGCAGCTTGGGGCTAGCGGGACTGCAGTTCTTC

J: TRBJ2-3
size: -
D: TRBD1
V: TRBV28
length: 13
CDR3: CASSLGTGDTQYF
DNA: TGTGCCAGCAGTCTTGGGACAGGTGATACGCAGTATTTT

J: TRBJ1-1
size: -
D: TRBD1
V: TRBV4-3
length: 13
CDR3: CASSQDRGQGAFF
DNA: TGCGCCAGCAGCCAAGATCGGGGACAGGGTGCTTTCTTT

J: TRBJ1-6
size: -
D: -
V: TRBV2
length: 17
CDR3: CASSDRPASSYNSPLHF
DNA: TGTGCCAGCAGTGATAGGCCGGCTAGCTCCTATAATTCACCCCTCCACTTT

J: TRBJ2-7
size: -
D: TRBD1
V: TRBV4-2
length: 16
CDR3: CASSQGGEDRVYEQYF
DNA: TGTGCCAGCAGCCAAGGAGGAGAGGACAGGGTGTACGAGCAGTACTTC

J: TRBJ1-4
size: -
D: -
V: TRBV28
length: 18
CDR3: CASRSPGARGLTNEKLFF
DNA: TGTGCCAGCAGATCCCCTGGGGCCCGGGGGTTGACTAATGAAAAACTGTTTTTT

J: TRBJ2-7
size: once
D: -
V: TRBV28
length: 14
CDR3: CASSQGGDPYEQYF
DNA: TGTGCCAGCAGCCAAGGGGGGGACCCCTACGAGCAGTACTTC

J: TRBJ2-3
size: -
D: TRBD2
V: TRBV7-2
length: 17
CDR3: CASSLAVTSGATDTQYF
DNA: TGTGCCAGCAGCTTAGCGGTGACTAGCGGAGCCACAGATACGCAGTATTTT

J: TRBJ2-1
size: -
D: TRBD1
V: TRBV28
length: 13
CDR3: CASGDRDYNEQFF
DNA: TGTGCCAGCGGGGACAGAGACTACAATGAGCAGTTCTTC

J: TRBJ2-7
size: -
D: -
V: TRBV4-1
length: 13
CDR3: CASSRARSYEQYF
DNA: TGCGCCAGCAGCCGAGCCCGCTCCTACGAGCAGTACTTC

J: TRBJ1-5
size: -
D: TRBD1
V: TRBV9
length: 15
CDR3: CASSPTGDVSQPQHF
DNA: TGTGCCAGCAGCCCGACAGGGGATGTGAGTCAGCCCCAGCATTTT

J: TRBJ2-7
size: -
D: TRBD2
V: TRBV9
length: 17
CDR3: CASSVGVAGGSVYEQYF
DNA: TGTGCCAGCAGCGTAGGGGTAGCGGGAGGTTCTGTTTACGAGCAGTACTTC

J: TRBJ2-1
size: once
D: TRBD1
V: TRBV6-5
length: 14
CDR3: CASIPGQGFNEQFF
DNA: TGTGCCAGCATTCCGGGACAGGGGTTCAATGAGCAGTTCTTC

J: TRBJ1-5
size: once
D: TRBD1
V: TRBV15
length: 15
CDR3: CATSSDRGRSQPQHF
DNA: TGTGCCACCAGCTCGGACAGGGGCCGATCTCAGCCCCAGCATTTT

J: TRBJ1-2
size: once
D: -
V: TRBV4-1
length: 17
CDR3: CASSQDLGEGSYYGYTF
DNA: TGCGCCAGCAGCCAAGATTTGGGGGAGGGAAGCTACTATGGCTACACCTTC

J: TRBJ1-3
size: -
D: TRBD1
V: TRBV11-2
length: 16
CDR3: CASSLRDRDSGNTIYF
DNA: TGTGCCAGCAGCCTCCGGGACAGGGACTCTGGAAACACCATATATTTT

J: TRBJ2-2
size: -
D: -
V: TRBV25-1
length: 11
CDR3: CATRGVGELFF
DNA: TGTGCCACCAGAGGGGTCGGGGAGCTGTTTTTT

J: TRBJ1-6
size: -
D: -
V: TRBV19
length: 13
CDR3: CASSQGWNSPLHF
DNA: TGTGCCAGTAGCCAGGGGTGGAATTCACCCCTCCACTTT

J: TRBJ2-1
size: -
D: -
V: TRBV11-2
length: 13
CDR3: CASSHTSIGEQFF
DNA: TGTGCCAGCAGCCACACCTCCATTGGTGAGCAGTTCTTC